One and the same sample provided the 2 T cell receptor beta chains below, sequenced in a study of blood T cell repertoires in COVID-19. Assay used: immunoSEQ multiplex PCR; TCRdb lists only in-frame clones, some missing. The repertoire holds over 450,000 clones, 85% to 90% seen once, with around 8% in the top ten. The sample consisted of peripheral blood. The source is a woman aged 45-65 years with COVID-19, enrolled during active disease.

The chain uses TRBV7-2 and TRBJ2-3; D remains unclear. Germline values: CDR1 SGHTA, CDR2 FQGNSA. The V end lost 4 bases, the J end lost 0 bases, and 5 bases lay between the germline ends. The CDR3 length is 13 residues. Here the CDR3 reads CASSSTSTDTQYF. As DNA, the CDR3 is TGTGCCAGCAGCTCGACTAGCACAGATACGCAGTATTTT.

This clone was recorded only once. The V call is TRBV11-1, the J call TRBJ2-2; D is uncertain. V was trimmed by 1 base and J by 5 bases, leaving 5 bases between them. Per the germline V gene, CDR1 is SGHAT and CDR2 is FQDESV (reference sequence). The CDR3 is 13 amino acids. For the CDR3, the DNA is TGTGCCAGCAGCTTAGTATTGACCGGGGAGCTGTTTTTT. Residues: CASSLVLTGELFF.